This entry lists 7 T cell receptor beta chains sequenced from one sample in a study of Ad26.COV2.S vaccination and SARS-CoV-2 variants. TCRdb's copy holds only in-frame clones and misses some; the assay was immunoSEQ multiplex PCR. The data show hundreds of thousands of clones, roughly 90% seen once. Treatment indicated: 15 to 20 received Ad26.COV2.S at low or high dose, single or two shots; roughly five received placebo; per-sample allocation not given. Material that was analyzed had been drawn on day 63 after the first vaccine or placebo injection. The sequences come from peripheral blood, collected in a trial of Ad26.COV2.S vaccine versus placebo. These receptors were obtained from a person aged 18-60 years who received the Ad26.COV2.S COVID-19 vaccine or a placebo.

This clone was observed a single time. The chain carries TRBV29-1 and TRBJ2-1; 11 positions match TRBD2. The germline CDR1 and CDR2 sequences are SQVTM and ANQGSEA. Trimming cost V 2 bases and J 7 bases; bases outside gene matches: 4. CDR3 length: 14 residues. The CDR3 region is CSVEKLAGGNEQFF. The CDR3 DNA reads as TGCAGCGTTGAAAAATTAGCGGGGGGGAATGAGCAGTTCTTC.

The CDR3 coding sequence is TGTGCCAGCAACCGACCGGCCCCAGATACGCAGTATTTT. This codes for CASNRPAPDTQYF. This rearrangement joins TRBV6-5 to TRBJ2-3, with unresolved D. Per the germline V gene, CDR1 is MNHEY and CDR2 is SVGAGI. This CDR3 contains 13 residues. Trimming pared 7 bases from V and 4 bases from J, leaving 12 bases between.

V is TRBV2 and J is TRBJ2-1, with D unclear. CDR1 is SNHLY and CDR2 is FYNNEI in the germline V gene. Trimming removed 7 bases from V and 3 bases from J, with 13 bases in between. This CDR3 is 14 amino acids long. For the CDR3, the DNA is TGTGCCAGCAAAAGGGCGCGTATCTACAATGAGCAGTTCTTC. Amino acids: CASKRARIYNEQFF.

This clone was seen more than once but under ten times. The chain couples TRBV14 to TRBJ2-3; D tentatively reads TRBD1 or TRBD2 (5 bases each). Germline CDR1 is SGHDN and CDR2 is FVKESK. Between the trimmed V and J ends, which lost 4 bases and 4 bases, there was a span of 15 bases. The CDR3 sequence is 15 residues long. CDR3 residues: CASSLGTPAADTQYF. The CDR3 nucleotides read TGTGCCAGCAGCCTCGGGACCCCGGCGGCAGATACGCAGTATTTT.

The rearrangement links TRBV7-9 to TRBJ1-2; D unclear. V lost 5 bases to trimming and J lost 2 bases, with 12 bases between them. Germline CDR1 is SEHNR and CDR2 is FQNEAQ (reference sequence). The length of the CDR3 is 14 residues. The CDR3 sequence: CASSARALNYGYTF. The CDR3 nucleotides read TGTGCCAGCAGCGCGAGGGCACTAAACTATGGCTACACCTTC.

This clone was counted only a few times. The chain couples TRBV5-1 to TRBJ1-6, with 7 bases lining up with TRBD1. J lost 9 bases, V lost 4 bases, and 7 bases had no gene match. This CDR3 region has 14 residues. The V gene's germline CDR1 is SGHRS and CDR2 YFSETQ. The DNA for the CDR3 is TGCGCCAGCAGCCAGCAGGGGGAACGTTCACCCCTCCACTTT. It specifies CASSQQGERSPLHF.

V gene TRBV5-4 combines with J gene TRBJ2-7; the match to TRBD2 covers 13 bases. The trim removed 2 bases at V and 5 bases at J, leaving 1 base unmatched. The CDR3 totals 14 residues. The germline V gene encodes CDR1 SGHNT and CDR2 YYREEE (reference sequence). DNA of the CDR3: TGTGCCAGCAGCTTCGGGACTAGCGGGGACGAGCAGTACTTC. Its translation: CASSFGTSGDEQYF.